This is a list of T cell receptor beta chains from one sample in a study of vaccination and CD4 T cells after COVID-19. TCRdb processed the PCR reads anew with MiXCR; each CDR3 protein has one entry. The sample shows thousands of distinct CDR3 sequences, roughly 60% of them seen only once. These receptors are not linked to any known antigen. Sequenced here: cultured CD4+ T cells from blood, sampled after SARS-CoV-2 vaccination. The receptors originated from a human donor with COVID-19. Each CDR3 is given with its conserved first and last residue. A D gene is named only where the DNA matches it firmly. Size is stated for part of the rows, as once, few or many counts, or as a class when the clone is expanded.

J: TRBJ2-5
length: 17
D: TRBD2
V: TRBV10-3
size: few
DNA: TGTGCCACCCGCACGGATACTAGCGGGGGGATCCAAGAGACCCAGTACTTC
CDR3: CATRTDTSGGIQETQYF

J: TRBJ1-2
length: 15
D: NA
V: TRBV20-1
size: few
DNA: TGCAGTGCTAAAAACACGGGTCGTACTAACTATGGCTACACCTTC
CDR3: CSAKNTGRTNYGYTF

J: TRBJ1-1
length: 14
D: NA
V: TRBV19
size: NA
DNA: TGTGCCAGTAGTATCCTCGGAAGTCACACTGAAGCTTTCTTT
CDR3: CASSILGSHTEAFF

J: TRBJ2-7
length: 15
D: TRBD1
V: TRBV19
size: NA
DNA: TGTGCCAGTAGGCCCGGGACAGGGAGCATCAACGAGCAGTACTTC
CDR3: CASRPGTGSINEQYF

J: TRBJ2-1
length: 15
D: TRBD2
V: TRBV6-2/TRBV6-3
size: NA
DNA: TGTGCCAGCAGTAAGACTAGCGGGGGGGCCGTTGAGCAGTTCTTC
CDR3: CASSKTSGGAVEQFF

J: TRBJ2-5
length: 16
D: NA
V: TRBV19
size: few
DNA: TGTGCCAGTATGGGGCCCACGGGACACCCCCAAGAGACCCAGTACTTC
CDR3: CASMGPTGHPQETQYF

J: TRBJ1-1
length: 13
D: NA
V: TRBV28
size: NA
DNA: TGTGCCAGCAGTTCCCTCACTAACACTGAAGCTTTCTTT
CDR3: CASSSLTNTEAFF

J: TRBJ1-1
length: 16
D: TRBD1
V: TRBV25-1
size: NA
DNA: TGTGCCAGCAGGCTGACAGGGGCAGGTGGGAACACTGAAGCTTTCTTT
CDR3: CASRLTGAGGNTEAFF

J: TRBJ2-3
length: 13
D: TRBD1
V: TRBV7-3
size: NA
DNA: TGTGCCAGCAGCCCCCGGACAGGAGAGCCGCAGTATTTT
CDR3: CASSPRTGEPQYF

J: TRBJ2-2
length: 14
D: TRBD1
V: TRBV20-1
size: NA
DNA: TGCAGTGCGAGAGACCAGGGGGTAACCGGGGAGCTGTTTTTT
CDR3: CSARDQGVTGELFF

J: TRBJ1-5
length: 11
D: NA
V: TRBV18
size: NA
DNA: TGTGCCAGCTCCAATAATCAGCCCCAGCATTTT
CDR3: CASSNNQPQHF

J: TRBJ2-1
length: 16
D: NA
V: TRBV2
size: NA
DNA: TGTGCCAGCAGTGAAAAGGGTAGGCAGCTTAACAATGAGCAGTTCTTC
CDR3: CASSEKGRQLNNEQFF

J: TRBJ1-2
length: 13
D: NA
V: TRBV6-5
size: few
DNA: TGTGCCAGCAGTTACTCACAGGGTGCCTGGCACACCTTC
CDR3: CASSYSQGAWHTF

J: TRBJ1-6
length: 15
D: NA
V: TRBV19
size: NA
DNA: TGTGCCAGTAGCCCGGGCAGCTCCTATAATTCACCCCTCCACTTT
CDR3: CASSPGSSYNSPLHF

J: TRBJ2-1
length: 13
D: NA
V: TRBV6-1
size: NA
DNA: TGTGCCAGCAGAGAACGTTTATACAATGAGCAGTTCTTC
CDR3: CASRERLYNEQFF

J: TRBJ1-1
length: 16
D: NA
V: TRBV6-1
size: NA
DNA: TGTGCCAGCAGCCAAAGACTCGGAGTCATGAACACTGAAGCTTTCTTT
CDR3: CASSQRLGVMNTEAFF

J: TRBJ1-3
length: 17
D: TRBD1
V: TRBV4-2
size: NA
DNA: TGTGCCAGCAGCCAACCGGGACAGGGGATCGGTGGAAACACCATATATTTT
CDR3: CASSQPGQGIGGNTIYF

J: TRBJ1-5
length: 12
D: NA
V: TRBV20-1
size: NA
DNA: TGCAGTGCTAGAAGGGCTTCGCAGCCCCAGCATTTT
CDR3: CSARRASQPQHF

J: TRBJ1-2
length: 15
D: TRBD1
V: TRBV10-3
size: large
DNA: TGTGCCATCAGTGAAAACAGGGGAGGGCTCAATGGCTACACCTTC
CDR3: CAISENRGGLNGYTF

J: TRBJ1-2
length: 13
D: NA
V: TRBV25-1
size: NA
DNA: TGTGCCAGCAGTGTAAAGGTTAACTATGGCTACACCTTC
CDR3: CASSVKVNYGYTF